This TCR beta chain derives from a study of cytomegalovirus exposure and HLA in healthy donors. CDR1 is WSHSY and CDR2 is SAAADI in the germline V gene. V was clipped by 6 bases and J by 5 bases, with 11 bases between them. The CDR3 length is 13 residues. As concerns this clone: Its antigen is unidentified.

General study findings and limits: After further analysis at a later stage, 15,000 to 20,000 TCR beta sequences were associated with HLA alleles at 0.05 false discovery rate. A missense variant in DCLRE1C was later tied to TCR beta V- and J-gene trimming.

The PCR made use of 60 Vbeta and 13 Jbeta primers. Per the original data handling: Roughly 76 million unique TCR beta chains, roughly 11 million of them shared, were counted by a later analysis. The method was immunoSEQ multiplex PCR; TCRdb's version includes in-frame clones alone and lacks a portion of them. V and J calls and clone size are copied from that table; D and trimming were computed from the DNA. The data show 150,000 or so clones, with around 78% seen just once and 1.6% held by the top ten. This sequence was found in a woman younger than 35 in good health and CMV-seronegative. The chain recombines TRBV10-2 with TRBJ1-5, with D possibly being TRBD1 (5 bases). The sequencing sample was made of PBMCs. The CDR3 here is CASSYDSYQPQHF. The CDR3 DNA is TGCGCCAGCAGCTATGACAGTTATCAGCCCCAGCATTTT.